What follows is one T cell receptor (beta chain) and its context. This entry comes from a study of blood T cell repertoires in COVID-19. Study-level background: From the United States, Italy and Spain came samples of acute and convalescent COVID-19. Nucleic acid was either cDNA or gDNA, and it came from T cells, B-cell-depleted T cells, or PBMCs.

The length of the CDR3 is 16 residues. V dropped 4 bases and J dropped 0; count of bases not matched to a gene: 7. Germline CDR1 and CDR2: SGHKS and YYEKEE (reference sequence). TCRdb's copy holds only in-frame clones and misses some; the assay was immunoSEQ multiplex PCR. Of about 120,000 clones detected, around 90% appear once; the ten largest clones hold 3.8%. The sample comprised peripheral blood. This receptor was obtained from an older woman with COVID-19, enrolled during active disease. The chain employs TRBV5-5 and TRBJ1-3; 7 positions match TRBD1. CDR3 bases: TGTGCCAGCAGCCGGGGACAGAGGACCTCTGGAAACACCATATATTTT. This encodes CASSRGQRTSGNTIYF.